This TCR beta chain was identified in a study of T cell repertoires in cytomegalovirus infection. Study as a whole: CMV epitopes, recently identified HLA-C-restricted and well-studied HLA-B-restricted, were used. Indications of both CMV infection and matching HLA type were provided by public TCR beta signatures.

Trimming cost V 5 bases and J 5 bases, with 22 bases left between them. The germline V gene has CDR1 LNHDA and CDR2 SQIVND (reference sequence). The CDR3 has 17 residues. Each CDR3 protein is one row after TCRdb ran MiXCR on the reads. Of some 500,000 distinct CDR3 sequences listed, over 35% are singletons. As regards this clonotype: The target antigen is unknown.

The input for sequencing was cultured PBMCs, taken from culture after CMV antigen stimulation. The V and J genes are TRBV19 and TRBJ2-1, with D perhaps TRBD2 (5 bases). This receptor was identified in a human donor in good health (CMV status not recorded). Some clones in this sample may be carry-over from other donors' samples. The CDR3 region has the DNA TGTGCCAGTAGTCCCCGTGGTATTAGCGAGATCGACAATGAGCAGTTCTTC. Translation gives CASSPRGISEIDNEQFF.